One and the same sample provided the 7 T cell receptor beta chains below, sequenced in a study of technical replicates of blood from a handful of donors. The assay was immunoSEQ multiplex PCR, and TCRdb's table has in-frame clones only and misses some. Among over 10,000 clones listed, 79% were seen once. The sample taken for sequencing was PBMCs. The receptors shown here come from a human donor in good health.

The chain joins TRBV18 to TRBJ2-6; tentatively, D is TRBD1 (8 bases). This CDR3 has 18 residues. V was cut by 2 bases and J by 2 bases, with 16 bases left in between. Germline CDR1 reads KGHSH; CDR2 reads LQKENI. In DNA form, the CDR3 reads TGTGCCAGCTCACCATACGGACAGGGAGGGGCTGGGGCCAACGTCCTGACTTTC. Protein: CASSPYGQGGAGANVLTF.

The chain links TRBV6-4 to TRBJ2-2; the D gene is possibly TRBD2 (5 bases). The germline V and J ends were trimmed by 5 bases and 1 base, with 5 bases remaining between them. The CDR3 consists of 13 residues. Germline V CDR1 and CDR2: MRHNA, SNTAGT. CDR3 DNA: TGTGCCAGCAGTAGCGGGAACACCGGGGAGCTGTTTTTT. Translated: CASSSGNTGELFF.

This sequence joins TRBV18 and TRBJ2-2; D is ambiguous. The V end lost 5 bases, the J end lost 7 bases, and 11 bases lay between the germline ends. Germline CDR1 KGHSH, CDR2 LQKENI. This CDR3 is 13 amino acids long. As DNA, the CDR3 is TGTGCCAGCTCAGGTTTGCCCGGCGGGGAGCTGTTTTTT. It specifies CASSGLPGGELFF. Full variable domain (rest looked up from reference TRBV18 and TRBJ2-2): NAGVMQNPRHLVRRRGQEARLRCSPMKGHSHVYWYRQLPEEGLKFMVYLQKENIIDESGMPKERFSAEFPKEGPSILRIQQVVRGDSAAYFCASSGLPGGELFFGEGSRLTVL.

This chain links TRBV6-5 with TRBJ1-6; 8 bases fit TRBD1. The V and J ends lost 1 base and 10 bases, in that order; junction bases with no gene match: 6. From germline, CDR1 is MNHEY and CDR2 SVGAGI. This CDR3 is 15 amino acids long. The CDR3 region has the DNA TGTGCCAGCAGTTACTGGGGGCGGACAGGGTCACCCCTCCACTTT. Protein product: CASSYWGRTGSPLHF.

V gene TRBV15 combines with J gene TRBJ2-5; 7 positions match TRBD2. Trimming at V came to 0 bases and at J to 5 bases, leaving 9 bases not matched to a gene. The CDR3 has 16 amino acids. Looked up from germline, CDR1 is LNHNV and CDR2 is YYDKDF (reference sequence). The CDR3 here is CATSRDGGVRGETQYF. In DNA form, the CDR3 reads TGTGCCACCAGCAGAGATGGGGGGGTCCGTGGGGAGACCCAGTACTTC.

This CDR3 is CASSLDGLAGGMNTGELFF. CDR3 coding DNA: TGTGCCAGCAGTTTGGACGGACTAGCGGGAGGGATGAACACCGGGGAGCTGTTTTTT. The J gene is TRBJ2-2, the V gene TRBV27, with 15 nucleotides matching TRBD2. Per germline, CDR1 MNHEY and CDR2 SMNVEV (reference sequence). V gave up 3 bases and J gave up 1 base; unmatched junction bases: 6. The CDR3 consists of 19 residues.

V gene TRBV6-5 combines with J gene TRBJ1-2; D not certain. The CDR3 runs to 14 residues. Germline CDR1 and CDR2: MNHEY and SVGAGI. The germline V and J ends were trimmed by 0 bases and 2 bases, with 7 bases remaining between them. The CDR3 DNA follows: TGTGCCAGCAGTTACTCGGGCAGAAACTATGGCTACACCTTC. It yields the protein CASSYSGRNYGYTF.